This paragraph covers one T cell receptor (beta chain) sequence. The germline V and J ends were trimmed by 4 bases and 9 bases, with 10 bases remaining between them. The germline V gene has CDR1 SGHAT and CDR2 FQNNGV. The CDR3 totals 12 residues. In the authors' workflow: Reference gene primer amplification in the assay estimated nucleated cell counts. Profiled with immunoSEQ multiplex PCR; TCRdb holds only in-frame clones, not every one. Clone size and V and J calls were adopted from that table, with D and trimming inferred from the DNA. The data show about 340,000 clones, around 88% seen once. This sample was included in a study of blood T cell repertoires in COVID-19. Turning to the study itself: Whether acute or convalescent, the COVID-19 samples came from the United States, Italy and Spain. T cells, B-cell-depleted T cells, or PBMCs provided the cDNA or gDNA that served as material.

This sequence originates from a man between 25 and 39 years old with active or convalescent COVID-19. Material: peripheral blood. The chain links TRBV11-2 to TRBJ2-1; no clear D gene. In DNA form, the CDR3 reads TGTGCCAGCAGCTCCCCAGCGAGTGAGCAGTTCTTC. Translated, it gives CASSSPASEQFF.